This T cell receptor beta chain originates from a study of T cell changes during pregnancy in multiple sclerosis. The data were produced by immunoSEQ multiplex PCR, yet TCRdb's version contains in-frame clones alone and is incomplete. The data show about 87,000 clones, just over 90% seen once. Germline V gene sequence: CDR1 MGHRA, CDR2 YSYEKL. The CDR3 is 18 amino acids. J lost 6 bases, V lost 0 bases, and 13 bases had no gene match. This chain joins TRBV4-1 and TRBJ2-1; 8 nucleotides align to TRBD2. The sample was peripheral blood, taken in the third trimester of pregnancy. The sequence was collected from a female donor in good health, enrolled as a control in a pregnancy study. The CDR3 DNA reads as TGCGCCAGCAGCCAAGAAGGGCCATATGAGCGGGAGACCAATGAGCAGTTCTTC. Translated: CASSQEGPYERETNEQFF.